This TCR beta chain is drawn from a study of identical twins. Study outcomes and limitations: Invariant cells of the MAIT and iNKT types might have partly distorted the zero-insertion analyses. Fewer insertions marked abundant cord blood beta clonotypes; young adult naive trended weakly, memory not at all.

CDR3 length: 14 residues. The V and J ends lost 2 bases and 6 bases, in that order; junction bases with no gene match: 2. The germline gives CDR1 SNHLY, CDR2 FYNNEI. About this clonotype: What it recognizes is unknown.

A universal primer site came from template switching; cDNA carried unique molecular identifiers. In TCRdb, the 5' RACE reads were re-called with MiXCR into one record per CDR3 protein. Among 650,000 to 800,000 distinct CDR3 sequences listed, over 8.5% were seen once. The sample also formed part of further work on yellow fever vaccine responses in identical twins.

This chain joins TRBV2 and TRBJ2-2, with TRBD2 matching 8 bases. Specimen: PBMCs. This receptor was taken from a woman aged 18-29 years in good health. The CDR3 DNA is TGTGCCAGCAGTGAAACGGGAGGGCCCGGGGAGCTGTTTTTT. Protein product: CASSETGGPGELFF.